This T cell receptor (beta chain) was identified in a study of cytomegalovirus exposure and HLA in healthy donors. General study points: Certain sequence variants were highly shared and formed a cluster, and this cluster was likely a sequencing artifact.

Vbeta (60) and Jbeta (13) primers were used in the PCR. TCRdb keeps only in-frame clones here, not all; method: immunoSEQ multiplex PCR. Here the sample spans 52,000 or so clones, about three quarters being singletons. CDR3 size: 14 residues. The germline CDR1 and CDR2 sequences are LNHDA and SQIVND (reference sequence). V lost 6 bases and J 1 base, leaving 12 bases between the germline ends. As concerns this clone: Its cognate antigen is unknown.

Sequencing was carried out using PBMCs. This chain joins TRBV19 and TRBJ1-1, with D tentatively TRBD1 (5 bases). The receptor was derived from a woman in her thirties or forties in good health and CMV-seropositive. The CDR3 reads CASSHPGQNTEAFF. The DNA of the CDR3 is TGTGCCAGTAGCCATCCCGGACAGAACACTGAAGCTTTCTTT.